A single sample is the source of the 11 T cell receptor beta chains below, sequenced in a study of blood T cell repertoires in COVID-19. Clones were sequenced by immunoSEQ multiplex PCR, and TCRdb holds only the in-frame ones, with some missing. This sample has around 230,000 clones, with approximately 78% found just once. The sequencing input was peripheral blood. Receptor source: an older woman with active or convalescent COVID-19.

The rearrangement links TRBV27 to TRBJ1-5; D is undetermined. CDR1 is MNHEY and CDR2 is SMNVEV in the germline V gene (reference sequence). The CDR3 length is 15 residues. With 3 bases removed from V and 0 bases from J, the gap between germline ends came to 9 bases. The CDR3: CASSFLSNSNQPQHF. Here the CDR3 DNA reads TGTGCCAGCAGTTTCCTCTCTAATAGCAATCAGCCCCAGCATTTT.

This clone was detected a few times. The chain combines TRBV4-3 with TRBJ2-2; TRBD1 is a possible D gene (6 bases). Germline CDR1 is LGHNA and CDR2 is YSLEER. The CDR3 extends over 18 amino acids. V gave up 0 bases and J gave up 3 bases, with 17 bases separating them. CDR3 DNA sequence: TGCGCCAGCAGCCAAGATGTGGCAGGGGCGTCGTACACCGGGGAGCTGTTTTTT. It yields the protein CASSQDVAGASYTGELFF.

The chain joins TRBV5-6 to TRBJ2-3; TRBD1 agrees at 7 bases. Germline V gene sequence: CDR1 SGHDT, CDR2 YYEEEE. The V and J ends lost 0 bases and 4 bases, in that order; junction bases with no gene match: 5. The CDR3 is 15 amino acids. CDR3 DNA: TGTGCCAGCAGCTTGGACAGGGGAGTTGCAGATACGCAGTATTTT. As protein: CASSLDRGVADTQYF.

This rearrangement joins TRBV3-1 (or the pseudogene TRBV3-2) to TRBJ2-1, with D possibly TRBD1 on 5 matching bases. V was trimmed by 2 bases and J by 0 bases, leaving 11 bases between them. The CDR3 totals 16 residues. Germline CDR1 LGHDT, CDR2 YNNKEL (reference sequence). In DNA form, the CDR3 reads TGTGCCAGCAGCCAAAACGCGGACATCTCCTACAATGAGCAGTTCTTC. Its translation: CASSQNADISYNEQFF.

V gene TRBV19 combines with J gene TRBJ1-1; D not resolved. The V and J ends lost 3 bases and 5 bases respectively, with 10 bases between them. The CDR3 spans 13 residues. Germline loops: CDR1 LNHDA, CDR2 SQIVND (reference sequence). The CDR3 loop reads CASSIGRETEAFF. For the CDR3, the DNA is TGTGCCAGTAGTATCGGCCGGGAAACTGAAGCTTTCTTT.

The chain employs TRBV3-1 (or the pseudogene TRBV3-2) and TRBJ1-5; a possible D gene is TRBD1 (6 bases). V was shortened by 1 base and J by 2 bases, with 12 bases between the two germline ends. Germline CDR1 is LGHDT and CDR2 is YNNKEL (reference sequence). The CDR3 sequence is 16 residues long. DNA of the CDR3: TGTGCCAGCAGCCAAGGGTTCGGGACACGCAATCAGCCCCAGCATTTT. This gives the protein CASSQGFGTRNQPQHF.

The chain couples TRBV6-1 to TRBJ1-3, with 9 bases lining up with TRBD1. V was clipped by 3 bases and J by 8 bases; unmatched bases: 11. This CDR3 is built from 16 residues. The germline CDR1 and CDR2 sequences are MNHNS and SASEGT. The CDR3 DNA follows: TGTGCCAGCAGTGACGAGGGACAGGGCTGGAGGTACACCATATATTTT. Protein sequence: CASSDEGQGWRYTIYF.

This rearrangement joins TRBV20-1 to TRBJ1-2; 10 bases match TRBD1. Germline V lookup: CDR1 DFQATT, CDR2 SNEGSKA (reference sequence). The length of the CDR3 is 12 residues. V lost 5 bases to trimming and J lost 6 bases; unmatched junction nucleotides: 3. The CDR3 DNA follows: TGCAGTGCTGGTGACAGGGGGCATGGCTACACCTTC. It is translated as CSAGDRGHGYTF.

J is TRBJ1-2 and V is TRBV27; 8 nucleotides line up with TRBD1. The length of the CDR3 is 14 residues. Germline CDR1 is MNHEY and CDR2 is SMNVEV (reference sequence). Trimming at V came to 5 bases and at J to 4 bases, leaving 6 bases not matched to a gene. The CDR3 coding sequence is TGTGCCAGCAGTCCTGACAGGGGCATCTATGGCTACACCTTC. Translated: CASSPDRGIYGYTF.

The genes are TRBV2 and TRBJ1-2; D ambiguous. Trimming removed 11 bases at V and 3 bases at J, with 22 bases between. Germline CDR1 reads SNHLY; CDR2 reads FYNNEI. The CDR3 covers 15 residues. CDR3 residues: CAGSAGKLRYYGYTF. The CDR3 coding sequence is TGTGCCGGATCAGCGGGGAAATTACGTTACTATGGCTACACCTTC. The entire variable domain, with the rest obtained from reference TRBV2 and TRBJ1-2, is as follows: EPEVTQTPSHQVTQMGQEVILRCVPISNHLYFYWYRQILGQKVEFLVSFYNNEISEKSEIFDDQFSVERPDGSNFTLKIRSTKLEDSAMYFCAGSAGKLRYYGYTFGSGTRLTVV.

This clone was seen just once. This chain uses TRBV5-1 with TRBJ1-1, with 11 bases identical to TRBD1. V shed 1 base, J shed 4 bases, and the junction held 6 bases outside the gene matches. Germline CDR1 is SGHRS and CDR2 is YFSETQ. The CDR3 totals 16 residues. The CDR3 region has the DNA TGCGCCAGCAGCTTGTATGGACAGGGGGCGCGCACTGAAGCTTTCTTT. Translating gives CASSLYGQGARTEAFF. The full variable domain, rest sourced from reference TRBV5-1 and TRBJ1-1, is KAGVTQTPRYLIKTRGQQVTLSCSPISGHRSVSWYQQTPGQGLQFLFEYFSETQRNKGNFPGRFSGRQFSNSRSEMNVSTLELGDSALYLCASSLYGQGARTEAFFGQGTRLTVV.